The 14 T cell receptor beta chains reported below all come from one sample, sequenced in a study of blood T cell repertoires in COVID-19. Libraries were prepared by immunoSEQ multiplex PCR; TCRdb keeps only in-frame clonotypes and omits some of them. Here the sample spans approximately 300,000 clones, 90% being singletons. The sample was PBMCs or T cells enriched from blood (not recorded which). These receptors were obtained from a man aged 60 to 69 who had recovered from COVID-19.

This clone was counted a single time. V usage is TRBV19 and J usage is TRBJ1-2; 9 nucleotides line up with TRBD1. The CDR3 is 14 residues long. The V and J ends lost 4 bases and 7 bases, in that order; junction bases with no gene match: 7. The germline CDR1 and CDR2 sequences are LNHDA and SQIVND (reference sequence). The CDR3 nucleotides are TGTGCCAGTAGTACCGACAGGGGGTACTTTGGCTACACCTTC. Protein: CASSTDRGYFGYTF. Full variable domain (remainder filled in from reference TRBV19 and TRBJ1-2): DGGITQSPKYLFRKEGQNVTLSCEQNLNHDAMYWYRQDPGQGLRLIYYSQIVNDFQKGDIAEGYSVSREKKESFPLTVTSAQKNPTAFYLCASSTDRGYFGYTFGSGTRLTVV.

The CDR3 bases are TGTGCCAGCACCGCCGGACTAGCGGGACTTCCTAGCACAGATACGCAGTATTTT. It encodes CASTAGLAGLPSTDTQYF. The chain has TRBV2 and TRBJ2-3, with 12 nucleotides matching TRBD2. The length of the CDR3 is 18 residues. V was pared by 7 bases and J by 0 bases, with 11 bases of the junction left unmatched. Germline V gene sequence: CDR1 SNHLY, CDR2 FYNNEI.

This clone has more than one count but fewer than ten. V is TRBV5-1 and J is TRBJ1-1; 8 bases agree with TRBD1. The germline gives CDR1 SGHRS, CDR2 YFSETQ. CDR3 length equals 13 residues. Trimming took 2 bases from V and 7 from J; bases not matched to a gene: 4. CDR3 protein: CASSLGQGHEAFF. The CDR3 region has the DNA TGCGCCAGCAGCTTAGGACAGGGACATGAAGCTTTCTTT. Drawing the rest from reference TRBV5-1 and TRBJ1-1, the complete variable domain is KAGVTQTPRYLIKTRGQQVTLSCSPISGHRSVSWYQQTPGQGLQFLFEYFSETQRNKGNFPGRFSGRQFSNSRSEMNVSTLELGDSALYLCASSLGQGHEAFFGQGTRLTVV.

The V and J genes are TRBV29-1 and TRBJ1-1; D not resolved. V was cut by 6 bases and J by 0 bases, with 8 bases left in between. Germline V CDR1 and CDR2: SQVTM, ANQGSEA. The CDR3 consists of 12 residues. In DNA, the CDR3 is TGCAGCGTGCGCGGTGTGAACACTGAAGCTTTCTTT. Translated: CSVRGVNTEAFF.

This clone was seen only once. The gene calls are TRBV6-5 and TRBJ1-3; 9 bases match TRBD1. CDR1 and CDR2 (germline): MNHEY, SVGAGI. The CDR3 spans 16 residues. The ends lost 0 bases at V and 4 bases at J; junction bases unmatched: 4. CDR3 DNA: TGTGCCAGCAGTTACTCCGGGACAGGGCACGGAAACACCATATATTTT. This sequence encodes CASSYSGTGHGNTIYF.

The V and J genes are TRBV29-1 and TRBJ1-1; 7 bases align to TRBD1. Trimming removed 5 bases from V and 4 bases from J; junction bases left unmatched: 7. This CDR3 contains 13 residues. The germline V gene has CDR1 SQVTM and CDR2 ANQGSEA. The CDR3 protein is CSVRRDRATEAFF. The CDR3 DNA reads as TGCAGCGTTCGTCGGGACAGAGCCACTGAAGCTTTCTTT.

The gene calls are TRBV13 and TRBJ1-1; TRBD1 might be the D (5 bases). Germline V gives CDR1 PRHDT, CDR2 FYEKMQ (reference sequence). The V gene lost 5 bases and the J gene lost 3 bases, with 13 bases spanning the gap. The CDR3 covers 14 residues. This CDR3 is CASSKSGGYTEAFF. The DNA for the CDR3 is TGTGCCAGCAGCAAGAGCGGGGGGTACACTGAAGCTTTCTTT.

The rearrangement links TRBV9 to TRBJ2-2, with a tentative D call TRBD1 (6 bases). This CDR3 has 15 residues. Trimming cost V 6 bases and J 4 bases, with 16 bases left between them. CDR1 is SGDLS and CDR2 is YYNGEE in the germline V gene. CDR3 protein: CASNRDTLSTGELFF. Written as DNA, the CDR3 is TGTGCCAGCAACCGGGACACCCTAAGCACCGGGGAGCTGTTTTTT.

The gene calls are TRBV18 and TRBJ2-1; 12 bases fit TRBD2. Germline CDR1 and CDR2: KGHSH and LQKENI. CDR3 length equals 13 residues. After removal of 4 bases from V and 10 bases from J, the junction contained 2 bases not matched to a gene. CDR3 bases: TGTGCCAGCTCACGGACTAGCGGGGTCGAGCAGTTCTTC. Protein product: CASSRTSGVEQFF.

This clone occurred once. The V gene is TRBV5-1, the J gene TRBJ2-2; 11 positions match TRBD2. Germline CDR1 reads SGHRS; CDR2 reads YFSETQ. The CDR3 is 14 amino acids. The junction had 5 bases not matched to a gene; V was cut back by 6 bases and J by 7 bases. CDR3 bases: TGCGCCAGCACACTAGCGGGAGAGCACGGGGAGCTGTTTTTT. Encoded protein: CASTLAGEHGELFF.

This CDR3 is CASSYSKHTMWGVGTEAFF. The DNA for the CDR3 is TGTGCCAGCAGTTACTCTAAGCACACCATGTGGGGCGTGGGCACTGAAGCTTTCTTT. The gene calls are TRBV6-2 or TRBV6-3 and TRBJ1-1, with a weak D call TRBD1 (5 bases). The CDR3 consists of 19 residues. From germline, CDR1 is MNHEY and CDR2 SVGEGT. The V gene lost 0 bases and the J gene lost 4 bases, with 24 bases spanning the gap.

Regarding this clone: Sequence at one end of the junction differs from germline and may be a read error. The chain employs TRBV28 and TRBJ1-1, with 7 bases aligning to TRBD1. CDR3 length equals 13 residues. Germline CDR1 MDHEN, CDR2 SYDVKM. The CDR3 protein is CASRPLFRDSEDF. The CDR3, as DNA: TGTGCCAGCAGACCCCTTTTCCGGGACAGCGAGGATTTT.

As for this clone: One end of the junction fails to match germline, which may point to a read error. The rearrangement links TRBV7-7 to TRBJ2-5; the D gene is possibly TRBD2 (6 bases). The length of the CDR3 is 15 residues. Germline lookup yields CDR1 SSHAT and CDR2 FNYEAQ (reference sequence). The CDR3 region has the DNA TGTGCTAGCAGCTTAGGGATGACTAGCCAAGAGACCCAGTACTTC. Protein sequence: CASSLGMTSQETQYF.

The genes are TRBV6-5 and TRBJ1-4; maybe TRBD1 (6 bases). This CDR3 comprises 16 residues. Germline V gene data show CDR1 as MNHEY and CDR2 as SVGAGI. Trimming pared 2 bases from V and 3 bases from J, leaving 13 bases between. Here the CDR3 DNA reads TGTGCCAGCAGTTACCTACAGGGTTTTTCTAATGAAAAACTGTTTTTT. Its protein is CASSYLQGFSNEKLFF.